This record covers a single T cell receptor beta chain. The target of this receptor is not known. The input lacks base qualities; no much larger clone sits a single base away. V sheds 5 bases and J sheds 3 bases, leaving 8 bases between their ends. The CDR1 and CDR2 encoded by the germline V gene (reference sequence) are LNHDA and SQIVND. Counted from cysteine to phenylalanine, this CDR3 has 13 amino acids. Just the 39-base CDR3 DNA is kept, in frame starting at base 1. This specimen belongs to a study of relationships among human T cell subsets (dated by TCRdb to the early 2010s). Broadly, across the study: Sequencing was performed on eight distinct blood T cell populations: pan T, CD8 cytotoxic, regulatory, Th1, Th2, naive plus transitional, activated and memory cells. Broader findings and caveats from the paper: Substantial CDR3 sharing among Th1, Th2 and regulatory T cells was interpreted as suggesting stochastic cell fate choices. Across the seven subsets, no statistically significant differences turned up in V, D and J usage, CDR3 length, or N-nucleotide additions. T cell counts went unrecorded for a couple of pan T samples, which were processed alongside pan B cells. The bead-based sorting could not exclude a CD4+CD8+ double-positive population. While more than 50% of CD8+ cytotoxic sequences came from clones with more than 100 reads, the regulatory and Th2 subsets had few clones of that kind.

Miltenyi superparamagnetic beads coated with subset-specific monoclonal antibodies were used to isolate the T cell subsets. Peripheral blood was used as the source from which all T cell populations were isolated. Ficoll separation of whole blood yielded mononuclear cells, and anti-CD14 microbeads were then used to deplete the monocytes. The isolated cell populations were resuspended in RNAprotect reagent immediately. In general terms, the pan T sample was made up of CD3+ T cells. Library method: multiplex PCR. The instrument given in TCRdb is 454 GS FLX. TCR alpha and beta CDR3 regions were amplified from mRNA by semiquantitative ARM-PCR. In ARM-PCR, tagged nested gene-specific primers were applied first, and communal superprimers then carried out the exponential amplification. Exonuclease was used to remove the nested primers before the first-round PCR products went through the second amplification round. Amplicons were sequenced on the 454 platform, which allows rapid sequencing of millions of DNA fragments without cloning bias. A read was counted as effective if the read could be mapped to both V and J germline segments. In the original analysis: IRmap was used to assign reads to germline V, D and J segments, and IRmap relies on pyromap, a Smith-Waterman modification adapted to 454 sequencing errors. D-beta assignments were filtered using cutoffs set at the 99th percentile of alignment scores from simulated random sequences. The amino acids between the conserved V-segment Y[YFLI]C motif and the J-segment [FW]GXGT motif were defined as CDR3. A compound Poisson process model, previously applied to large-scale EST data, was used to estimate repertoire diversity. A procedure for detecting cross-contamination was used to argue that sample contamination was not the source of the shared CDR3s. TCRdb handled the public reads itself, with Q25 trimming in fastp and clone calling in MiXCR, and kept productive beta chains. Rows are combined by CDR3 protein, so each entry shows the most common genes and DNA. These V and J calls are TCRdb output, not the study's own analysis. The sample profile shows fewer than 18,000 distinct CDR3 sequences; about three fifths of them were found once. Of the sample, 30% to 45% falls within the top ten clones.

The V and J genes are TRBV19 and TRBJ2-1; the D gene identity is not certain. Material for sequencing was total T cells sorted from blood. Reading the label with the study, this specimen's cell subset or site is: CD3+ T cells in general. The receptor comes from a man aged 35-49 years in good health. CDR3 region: CASSQGYYNEQFF. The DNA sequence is TGTGCCAGTAGTCAAGGGTACTACAATGAGCAGTTCTTC.